This TCR beta chain emerged from a study of naive and memory T cell subsets. This clonotype was counted many times. Ligated cDNA underwent four rounds of PCR with nested alpha and beta constant region primers and SP2. Alpha and beta constant region primers primed reverse transcription for blood and skin samples. TCRdb recomputed calls from the UMI-ligation and nested PCR reads with MiXCR, one row per CDR3 protein. Among tens of thousands of distinct CDR3 sequences listed, about 6% were seen once. The germline gives CDR1 MGHDK, CDR2 SYGVNS. Deletions cut 5 bases from V and 0 bases from J, with 10 bases between. The CDR3 consists of 14 residues. Specified treatment: skin biopsy from PPD injection site in Mantoux-positive individual. A UMI-containing oligonucleotide was joined by 3' ligation to the TCR cDNA template. Unsorted total RNA, roughly 1 to 1000 ng, was DNase treated before reverse transcription.

The receptor's source is an adult in good health. The J gene is TRBJ2-5, the V gene TRBV25-1, with D hard to call. The source material was skin, sampled from a tuberculin skin test site. CDR3 amino acids: CASSKIRDQETQYF. The CDR3 coding sequence is TGTGCCAGCAGTAAAATAAGGGACCAAGAGACCCAGTACTTC.